The 8 T cell receptor beta chains listed next were all sequenced from one sample in a study of T cells in narcolepsy. Clones were read by immunoSEQ multiplex PCR, and TCRdb kept only the in-frame ones, dropping some. Of 25,000 to 35,000 clones in the sample, roughly four fifths were seen once. The sequencing sample was made of CD45RA- memory CD4+ T cells from PBMCs. Source of these receptors: a human donor with narcolepsy.

The chain employs TRBV7-9 and TRBJ2-3, with 14 nucleotides matching TRBD2. CDR3 length: 14 amino acids. Trimming took 5 bases from V and 9 from J; bases not matched to a gene: 4. Germline loops: CDR1 SEHNR, CDR2 FQNEAQ (reference sequence). The CDR3 DNA is TGTGCCAGCAGCCTGGGGACTAGCGGGGGAACGCAGTATTTT. Its protein product is CASSLGTSGGTQYF.

V and J are TRBV4-1 and TRBJ2-1; D might be TRBD2 (6 bases). Germline V gene sequence: CDR1 MGHRA, CDR2 YSYEKL. The CDR3 loop spans 15 amino acids. V was pared by 4 bases and J by 9 bases, with 19 bases between. The CDR3 region has the DNA TGCGCCAGCAGCCCTCCGGGACTCACCACGGGTGAGCAGTTCTTC. Encoded protein: CASSPPGLTTGEQFF.

This clone was observed a handful of times. The chain has TRBV7-9 and TRBJ2-7; tentatively, D is TRBD2 (5 bases). Germline V gene lookup returns CDR1 SEHNR and CDR2 FQNEAQ (reference sequence). The V gene lost 2 bases and the J gene lost 6 bases, with 11 bases spanning the gap. This CDR3 has 13 amino acids. The CDR3 region is CASSLKGRGEQYF. The CDR3 DNA reads TGTGCCAGCAGCTTAAAGGGTCGGGGCGAGCAGTACTTC.

V gene TRBV11-3 combines with J gene TRBJ1-1; TRBD1 might be the D (6 bases). This CDR3 contains 15 residues. Between the trimmed V and J ends, which lost 5 bases and 12 bases, there was a span of 25 bases. Germline CDR1 reads SGHNT; CDR2 reads YENEEA. Here the CDR3 reads CASSPTPRQVTSSFF. The CDR3 DNA sequence: TGTGCCAGCAGCCCTACTCCTCGACAGGTAACGTCGTCTTTCTTT.

The chain is built from TRBV4-3 and TRBJ2-7; D unresolved. Germline values: CDR1 LGHNA, CDR2 YSLEER. The CDR3 is made up of 15 amino acids. Trimming pared 0 bases from V and 0 bases from J, leaving 9 bases between. The CDR3 DNA reads as TGCGCCAGCAGCCAAGACAGGTTGAGCTCCTACGAGCAGTACTTC. Translating gives CASSQDRLSSYEQYF.

This clone turned up a few times. V usage is TRBV7-6 and J usage is TRBJ2-1; D is perhaps TRBD1 (7 bases). Germline CDR1 SGHVS, CDR2 FNYEAQ. CDR3 length: 11 residues. The V and J ends lost 7 bases and 15 bases respectively, with 16 bases between them. The CDR3: CASTQGGQRFF. CDR3 in DNA: TGTGCCAGCACCCAGGGGGGTCAACGGTTCTTC.

Only one count was recorded for this clone. The same CDR3 is also encoded by other DNA sequences in this sample. The chain combines TRBV12-5 with TRBJ1-2; D not resolved. Trimming stripped 0 bases from V and 8 bases from J, with 16 bases between. The CDR3 is 15 amino acids. The germline V gene has CDR1 LGHNT and CDR2 FRNRAP. In DNA form, the CDR3 reads TGTGCTAGTGGTTTGGTACAAATGCCAGGTCGGGGCTACACCTTC. Its protein is CASGLVQMPGRGYTF.

The V gene is TRBV7-7, the J gene TRBJ2-5; tentatively, D is TRBD2 (6 bases). The CDR3 totals 15 residues. CDR1 is SSHAT, CDR2 FNYEAQ, per germline (reference sequence). Trimming pared 3 bases from V and 1 base from J, leaving 12 bases between. CDR3 DNA: TGTGCCAGCAGCTTGGGAGGACGGCTCCAAGAGACCCAGTACTTC. Its protein product is CASSLGGRLQETQYF.